The 24 T cell receptor beta chains below all came from one sample that was sequenced in a study of blood T cell repertoires in COVID-19. Using immunoSEQ multiplex PCR, the repertoire was profiled, and TCRdb retains in-frame clones only, with some absent. Of roughly 400,000 clones listed, over 75% are singletons. Sequencing was carried out using PBMCs or T cells enriched from blood (not recorded which). The origin of the receptors is a woman aged 40-49 years with acute COVID-19.

J is TRBJ2-5 and V is TRBV2; 12 bases are a match to TRBD2. Trimming removed 7 bases from V and 0 bases from J; junction bases left unmatched: 3. Per the germline V gene, CDR1 is SNHLY and CDR2 is FYNNEI. This CDR3 is built from 15 residues. The DNA for the CDR3 is TGTGCCAGCACCGGACTAGCGGGACACCAAGAGACCCAGTACTTC. Translated: CASTGLAGHQETQYF.

This chain joins TRBV11-2 and TRBJ1-2; TRBD1 matches 7 bases. The CDR3 consists of 14 residues. After removal of 4 bases from V and 13 bases from J, the junction contained 15 bases not matched to a gene. In germline, CDR1 is SGHAT, CDR2 FQNNGV. The CDR3 loop is CASSSPRQGDIFTF. CDR3 bases: TGTGCCAGCAGCTCACCCCGACAGGGTGATATTTTCACCTTC.

This clone came up many times. This chain joins TRBV7-2 and TRBJ2-1; 7 nucleotides line up with TRBD2. V lost 2 bases, J lost 5 bases, and 3 bases stayed unmatched. The germline CDR1 and CDR2 sequences are SGHTA and FQGNSA. CDR3 length: 14 amino acids. The DNA of the CDR3 is TGTGCCAGCAGCTTACGGGCGGGGGACAATGAGCAGTTCTTC. This gives the protein CASSLRAGDNEQFF.

This clone was detected only once. This chain links TRBV28 with TRBJ1-1, with 10 bases lining up with TRBD1. Trimming cost V 6 bases and J 1 base; bases outside gene matches: 5. CDR1 is MDHEN and CDR2 is SYDVKM in the germline V gene. The CDR3 has 15 amino acids. The CDR3 DNA sequence: TGTGCCAGCAGGCAGACAGGGGGCGCGAACACTGAAGCTTTCTTT. Amino acids: CASRQTGGANTEAFF.

The chain carries TRBV5-6 and TRBJ2-6; D perhaps matches TRBD1 (5 bases). The CDR3 covers 14 residues. CDR1 is SGHDT and CDR2 is YYEEEE in the germline V gene. V was shortened by 2 bases and J by 4 bases, with 7 bases between the two germline ends. The CDR3 is CASSLGAGANVLTF. In nucleotides, the CDR3 is TGTGCCAGCAGCTTAGGGGCCGGGGCCAACGTCCTGACTTTC.

The genes are TRBV2 and TRBJ2-1, with 9 bases identical to TRBD2. V dropped 9 bases and J dropped 1; count of bases not matched to a gene: 4. The CDR3 totals 14 residues. Germline assignment: CDR1 SNHLY and CDR2 FYNNEI. This CDR3 reads CASSGGTSYNEQFF. As DNA, the CDR3 is TGTGCCAGTAGCGGGGGAACGTCCTACAATGAGCAGTTCTTC.

This rearrangement joins TRBV30 to TRBJ1-2, with 8 positions matching TRBD1. J gave up 4 bases and V 3 bases, and 7 bases lay outside the gene matches. CDR1 and CDR2 (germline): GTSNPN, SVGIG (reference sequence). CDR3 size: 14 residues. The CDR3 nucleotides are TGTGCCTGGAGGGCCGACAGGGGCGGCTATGGCTACACCTTC. Its translation is CAWRADRGGYGYTF.

This clone was recorded only once. This chain links TRBV6-1 with TRBJ2-5, with a possible D match to TRBD1 (5 bases). CDR1 and CDR2 (germline): MNHNS, SASEGT. The CDR3 runs 16 residues. Trimming stripped 2 bases from V and 0 bases from J, with 13 bases between. In DNA form, the CDR3 reads TGTGCCAGCAGTGAATTTGGCAGGGCCTACCAAGAGACCCAGTACTTC. Encoded protein: CASSEFGRAYQETQYF.

The chain combines TRBV12-3 or TRBV12-4 with TRBJ1-2; D ambiguous. The CDR3 consists of 13 residues. With 2 bases removed from V and 8 bases from J, the gap between germline ends came to 12 bases. The CDR3 nucleotides are TGTGCCAGCAGTTTAAAGGGTCCGGGAGGCTACACCTTC. Translation gives CASSLKGPGGYTF.

This clone occurred a few times. The rearrangement joins TRBV5-1 to TRBJ1-6; weak D call: TRBD1 (6 bases). Trimming left V 4 bases short and J 5 bases short, with 13 bases between. Germline CDR1 is SGHRS and CDR2 is YFSETQ. The CDR3 is made up of 15 amino acids. Here the CDR3 reads CASSLGQTNNSPLHF. Here the CDR3 DNA reads TGCGCCAGCAGCCTCGGACAGACTAATAATTCACCCCTCCACTTT.

The chain recombines TRBV30 with TRBJ2-7, with 7 bases fitting TRBD1. The CDR3 is 14 amino acids. In germline, CDR1 is GTSNPN, CDR2 SVGIG (reference sequence). V lost 3 bases and J lost 6; bases outside the gene matches: 11. CDR3 coding DNA: TGTGCCTGGAGCGAAAGACAGGGCCTCGGCGAGCAGTACTTC. Translation gives CAWSERQGLGEQYF.

The genes are TRBV18 and TRBJ1-1; 7 positions agree with TRBD1. Per germline, CDR1 KGHSH and CDR2 LQKENI. With V trimmed by 4 bases and J by 3 bases, 8 bases remained unmatched. The CDR3 totals 15 residues. CDR3: CASSLRQGVDTEAFF. The CDR3 DNA reads TGTGCCAGCTCACTCAGACAGGGCGTCGACACTGAAGCTTTCTTT.

The chain employs TRBV5-6 and TRBJ2-1; D may be TRBD1 (6 bases). CDR1 and CDR2 from the germline V gene are SGHDT and YYEEEE. V was trimmed by 4 bases and J by 0 bases, leaving 14 bases between them. The CDR3 is made up of 16 amino acids. CDR3 nucleotides: TGTGCCAGCAGCGTCGTTCAGGGGAGCTCCTACAATGAGCAGTTCTTC. Protein sequence: CASSVVQGSSYNEQFF.

A word on this clone: Other DNA sequences in this sample translate to the same CDR3. The rearrangement joins TRBV6-5 to TRBJ2-2; unclear D gene. The germline V gene has CDR1 MNHEY and CDR2 SVGAGI. The CDR3 loop spans 12 amino acids. V lost 8 bases to trimming and J lost 0 bases, with 4 bases between them. CDR3 amino acids: CASSTNTGELFF. Here the CDR3 DNA reads TGTGCCAGCTCAACGAACACCGGGGAGCTGTTTTTT.

The V and J genes are TRBV19 and TRBJ1-2; possible D gene TRBD1, 5 bases. Looked up from germline, CDR1 is LNHDA and CDR2 is SQIVND (reference sequence). CDR3 size: 14 residues. The V end was cut by 6 bases, the J end by 4 bases, with 15 bases between. CDR3 bases: TGTGCCAGTAGCCAGGAAACAGGAATCTATGGCTACACCTTC. Its protein product is CASSQETGIYGYTF.

The J gene is TRBJ1-5, the V gene TRBV2; no clear D gene. V lost 4 bases, J lost 5 bases, and 12 bases lay in between. This CDR3 spans 14 amino acids. The germline CDR1 and CDR2 sequences are SNHLY and FYNNEI. The DNA for the CDR3 is TGTGCCAGCAGTGTCACCGGGTTTGATCAGCCCCAGCATTTT. Protein: CASSVTGFDQPQHF.

This chain uses TRBV5-1 with TRBJ1-3, with D unclear. This CDR3 comprises 12 residues. Trimming shortened V by 3 bases and J by 8 bases, and 9 bases separated the two germline ends. Germline lookup yields CDR1 SGHRS and CDR2 YFSETQ. DNA of the CDR3: TGCGCCAGCAGCTCACCGGGAGACACCATATATTTT. Translated, it gives CASSSPGDTIYF.

The sample holds one count of this clone. This chain joins TRBV19 and TRBJ1-6; the D gene is possibly TRBD1 (6 bases). Looked up from germline, CDR1 is LNHDA and CDR2 is SQIVND (reference sequence). This CDR3 has 17 residues. V lost 3 bases and J 1 base, leaving 13 bases between the germline ends. The CDR3 bases are TGTGCCAGTAGTATGGACAGCCAGGCTTCCTATAATTCACCCCTCCACTTT. It codes for CASSMDSQASYNSPLHF.

The CDR3: CAWDGQGKDGYTF. For the CDR3, the DNA is TGTGCCTGGGACGGACAGGGGAAGGATGGCTACACCTTC. This chain joins TRBV30 and TRBJ1-2; 9 bases map to TRBD1. Germline V lookup: CDR1 GTSNPN, CDR2 SVGIG (reference sequence). Trimming took 5 bases from V and 6 from J; bases not matched to a gene: 7. The CDR3 is 13 residues long.

This chain joins TRBV11-3 and TRBJ2-2; no clear D gene. From germline, CDR1 is SGHNT and CDR2 YENEEA. The CDR3 consists of 14 residues. Trimming removed 4 bases at V and 6 bases at J, with 12 bases between. The CDR3 nucleotides are TGTGCCAGCAGCTCACTTGGGCCGCCCGGGGAGCTGTTTTTT. It is translated as CASSSLGPPGELFF.

The genes are TRBV3-1 (or the pseudogene TRBV3-2) and TRBJ1-1, with D perhaps matching TRBD1 (6 bases). The CDR3 contains 14 residues. Per germline, CDR1 LGHDT and CDR2 YNNKEL (reference sequence). V lost 3 bases and J 3 bases, leaving 11 bases between the germline ends. The CDR3, as DNA: TGTGCCAGCAGCCAGGTCCCAGGGGACACTGAAGCTTTCTTT. It is translated as CASSQVPGDTEAFF.

In its sample, this clone was seen once. In nucleotides, the CDR3 is TGTGCCAGCAGCGCCCCCGACAGGGCTGCTAATGAAAAACTGTTTTTT. This encodes CASSAPDRAANEKLFF. The rearrangement uses TRBV9 and TRBJ1-4; TRBD1 matches at 7 bases. J lost 3 bases, V lost 3 bases, and 8 bases had no gene match. The CDR3 has 16 amino acids. CDR1 and CDR2 (germline): SGDLS, YYNGEE.

The chain joins TRBV6-1 to TRBJ2-5; D possibly corresponds to TRBD2 (6 bases). With 0 bases removed from V and 2 bases from J, the gap between germline ends came to 10 bases. The CDR3 loop spans 15 amino acids. Germline lookup yields CDR1 MNHNS and CDR2 SASEGT. The CDR3 sequence is CASSEASGLQETQYF. CDR3 bases: TGTGCCAGCAGTGAAGCATCGGGACTTCAAGAGACCCAGTACTTC.

In this sample, this clone turned up once. The V and J genes are TRBV18 and TRBJ2-3; TRBD1 agrees at 12 bases. Trimming took 2 bases from V and 4 from J; bases not matched to a gene: 10. This CDR3 region has 18 residues. Per the germline V gene, CDR1 is KGHSH and CDR2 is LQKENI. The chain's CDR3 is CASSPGLMGQGAADTQYF. The CDR3 nucleotides read TGTGCCAGCTCACCAGGGCTGATGGGACAGGGGGCCGCAGATACGCAGTATTTT.